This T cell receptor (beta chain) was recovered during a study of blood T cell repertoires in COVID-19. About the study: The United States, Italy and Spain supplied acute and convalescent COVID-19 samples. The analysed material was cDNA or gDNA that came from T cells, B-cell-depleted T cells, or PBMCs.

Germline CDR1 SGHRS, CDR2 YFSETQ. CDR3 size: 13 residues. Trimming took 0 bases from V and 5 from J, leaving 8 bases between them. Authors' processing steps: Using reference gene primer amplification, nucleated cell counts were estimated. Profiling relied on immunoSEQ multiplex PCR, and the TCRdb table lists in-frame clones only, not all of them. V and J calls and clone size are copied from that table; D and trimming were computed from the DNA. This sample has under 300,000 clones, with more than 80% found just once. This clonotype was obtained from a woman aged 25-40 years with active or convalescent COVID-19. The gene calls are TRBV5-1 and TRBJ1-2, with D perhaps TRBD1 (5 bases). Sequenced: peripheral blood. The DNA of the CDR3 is TGCGCCAGCAGCTTGGGACAGCAGTATGGCTACACCTTC. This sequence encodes CASSLGQQYGYTF.